The sequence of this T cell receptor beta chain was determined in a study of blood T cells in healthy people across ages. The CDR3 is made up of 13 amino acids. Trimming left V 4 bases short and J 1 base short, with 7 bases between. Germline loops: CDR1 SNHLY, CDR2 FYNNEI. A second PCR, run for 7 to 11 cycles, used a sample-barcoded 5' primer plus a J-beta primer mix. MiXCR was run by TCRdb on the 5' RACE reads, yielding one entry per CDR3 protein. The sample gives approximately 680,000 distinct CDR3 sequences, about 34% of which show up once; 15% is in the top ten. The sequencing sample was made of blood. This TCR came from a woman aged 80 or over in good health. The rearrangement uses TRBV2 and TRBJ1-1; no definite D call. The CDR3 nucleotides are TGTGCCAGCAGTGGCGACCAGAACACTGAAGCTTTCTTT. Protein product: CASSGDQNTEAFF.